Listed below are T cell receptor beta chains from one sample, sequenced in a study of early T cells in non-severe SARS-CoV-2 infection. One entry per CDR3 protein, called by TCRdb with MiXCR from the 5' RACE reads. Among about 71,000 distinct CDR3 sequences, 9.5% to 15% were seen once, and the ten largest hold less than 3.5%. Sequences were derived from whole blood, sampled at baseline. These receptors all come from an adult who was a healthcare worker with PCR-confirmed SARS-CoV-2 infection or an uninfected control (not recorded which). Each CDR3 is given with its conserved first and last residue. The D gene is left open where the match is weak. Clone size is not always given. Where it is, it says once, few, many or a class for expanded clones.

J gene,V gene,clone size,D gene,CDR3 protein,CDR3 DNA
TRBJ1-3,TRBV18,NA,NA,CASSPNGNTIYF,TGTGCCAGCTCACCAAACGGAAACACCATATATTTT
TRBJ2-4,TRBV12-3/TRBV12-4,many,NA,CASSFGENIQYF,TGTGCCAGCAGTTTCGGGGAAAACATTCAGTACTTC
TRBJ1-2,TRBV4-1,many,NA,CASSQAALVYGYTF,TGCGCCAGCAGCCAAGCCGCGCTGGTCTATGGCTACACCTTC
TRBJ1-1,TRBV2,few,NA,CASSETRENTEAFF,TGTGCCAGCAGTGAAACCAGGGAGAACACTGAAGCTTTCTTT
TRBJ2-5,TRBV2,many,NA,CASIFQETQYF,TGTGCCAGCATATTCCAAGAGACCCAGTACTTC
TRBJ2-7,TRBV6-5,many,NA,CASSRTGSEQYF,TGTGCCAGCAGTCGTACAGGGAGCGAGCAGTACTTC
TRBJ2-3,TRBV9,many,TRBD2,CASSVASGGPDTQYF,TGTGCCAGCAGCGTAGCTAGCGGGGGCCCAGATACGCAGTATTTT
TRBJ2-1,TRBV4-1,few,NA,CASSQAFSGSNEQFF,TGCGCCAGCAGCCAAGCTTTTTCTGGGTCTAATGAGCAGTTCTTC
TRBJ2-7,TRBV4-1,NA,TRBD1,CASSQTGYEQYF,TGCGCCAGCTCACAGACAGGGTACGAGCAGTACTTC
TRBJ2-5,TRBV29-1,many,NA,CSVVGGGLQETQYF,TGCAGCGTTGTTGGGGGAGGCCTACAAGAGACCCAGTACTTC
TRBJ2-5,TRBV28,few,NA,CASRGGGAGQETQYF,TGTGCCAGCAGGGGAGGGGGCGCAGGGCAAGAGACCCAGTACTTC
TRBJ2-3,TRBV29-1,many,TRBD1,CSVEASGQGGTDTQYF,TGCAGCGTTGAAGCGTCGGGACAGGGGGGGACAGATACGCAGTATTTT
TRBJ1-2,TRBV6-6,NA,TRBD1,CASTNRGQSNYGYTF,TGTGCCAGCACCAACAGGGGCCAATCTAACTATGGCTACACCTTC
TRBJ2-3,TRBV10-1,few,NA,CASSKGGATDTQYF,TGCGCCAGCAGCAAGGGGGGAGCCACAGATACGCAGTATTTT
TRBJ2-2,TRBV20-1,few,TRBD1,CSASRRVRDRGKNTGELFF,TGCAGTGCTAGCCGCCGGGTCCGGGACAGGGGAAAGAACACCGGGGAGCTGTTTTTT